The 17 T cell receptor beta chains below were found in one sample sequenced in a study of CD8+ T cells in alopecia areata. RNA, once extracted, was reverse transcribed into cDNA for use as the sequencing template. Clones were read by immunoSEQ multiplex PCR, and TCRdb kept only the in-frame ones, dropping some. The table has over 110,000 clones, 51% seen once. The specimen was CD4+ T cells sorted from blood, collected at week 0. Receptors originate from a human donor with alopecia areata.

Only a few counts were recorded for this clone. This rearrangement joins TRBV29-1 to TRBJ2-7; 8 bases line up with TRBD1. The CDR3 has 13 amino acids. Unmatched junction bases numbered 7, after V lost 3 bases and J lost 6 bases. Germline V gene data show CDR1 as SQVTM and CDR2 as ANQGSEA. The CDR3 nucleotides read TGCAGCGTTGACAAGACAGGGGTCGGCGAGCAGTACTTC. This codes for CSVDKTGVGEQYF.

V is TRBV7-3 and J is TRBJ2-1; 10 bases align to TRBD2. The CDR3 runs 16 residues. Germline V gene data show CDR1 as SGHTA and CDR2 as FQGTGA. V was clipped by 2 bases and J by 8 bases; unmatched bases: 9. The chain's CDR3 is CASSLSVAGGIHEQFF. The CDR3 coding sequence is TGTGCCAGCAGCTTATCTGTAGCGGGAGGCATCCATGAGCAGTTCTTC.

This chain joins TRBV9 and TRBJ2-3; 7 nucleotides line up with TRBD2. CDR3 size: 16 residues. J lost 1 base, V lost 5 bases, and 10 bases had no gene match. Germline V gives CDR1 SGDLS, CDR2 YYNGEE. This CDR3 reads CASSSVGGGGTDTQYF. The DNA for the CDR3 is TGTGCCAGCAGTTCCGTCGGGGGAGGGGGCACAGATACGCAGTATTTT.

This clone has only a few counts. The chain has TRBV30 and TRBJ1-1, with D possibly matching TRBD1 (5 bases). V dropped 3 bases and J dropped 0 bases, with 8 bases sitting between them. The CDR3 consists of 13 residues. Germline-derived CDR1 and CDR2 are GTSNPN and SVGIG (reference sequence). CDR3 residues: CAWSKGLNTEAFF. CDR3 nucleotide sequence: TGTGCCTGGAGCAAGGGACTGAACACTGAAGCTTTCTTT.

The V call is TRBV30, the J call TRBJ2-7, with 7 nucleotides matching TRBD2. The CDR3 is 14 amino acids. CDR1 and CDR2 from the germline V gene are GTSNPN and SVGIG (reference sequence). V shed 3 bases, J shed 4 bases, and the junction held 9 bases outside the gene matches. CDR3 sequence reads: CAWRERLAGYEQYF. DNA for the CDR3: TGTGCCTGGAGGGAACGACTAGCAGGATACGAGCAGTACTTC. Full variable domain (missing parts from reference TRBV30 and TRBJ2-7): SQTIHQWPATLVQPVGSPLSLECTVEGTSNPNLYWYRQAAGRGLQLLFYSVGIGQISSEVPQNLSASRPQDRQFILSSKKLLLSDSGFYLCAWRERLAGYEQYFGPGTRLTVT.

The chain carries TRBV18 and TRBJ2-5; TRBD1 is a possible D gene (6 bases). The germline CDR1 and CDR2 sequences are KGHSH and LQKENI. This CDR3 spans 14 amino acids. Trimming removed 2 bases at V and 1 base at J, with 8 bases between. The CDR3 DNA sequence: TGTGCCAGCTCACCAACGACAGGCCAAGAGACCCAGTACTTC. Its protein product is CASSPTTGQETQYF. Looking up the rest from reference TRBV18 and TRBJ2-5 gives the full variable domain: NAGVMQNPRHLVRRRGQEARLRCSPMKGHSHVYWYRQLPEEGLKFMVYLQKENIIDESGMPKERFSAEFPKEGPSILRIQQVVRGDSAAYFCASSPTTGQETQYFGPGTRLLVL.

CDR3 sequence (DNA): TGTGCCAGCCTCACGACAGGGGGCAATGAGCAGTTCTTC. Translating it yields CASLTTGGNEQFF. V is TRBV25-1 and J is TRBJ2-1, with 9 positions matching TRBD1. Trimming took 8 bases from V and 6 from J; bases not matched to a gene: 5. The CDR3 is made up of 13 amino acids. Per germline, CDR1 MGHDK and CDR2 SYGVNS.

A few counts support this clone. The CDR3 DNA reads TGCGCCAGCAGCTTGTGGACAGGGGGCACCGAGCAGTACTTC. Protein sequence: CASSLWTGGTEQYF. The chain recombines TRBV5-1 with TRBJ2-7; 11 nucleotides align to TRBD1. V trimming: 1 base; J trimming: 6 bases; junction bases outside the gene matches: 3. Germline CDR1 and CDR2: SGHRS and YFSETQ. CDR3 length: 14 amino acids.

The chain links TRBV29-1 to TRBJ2-3; TRBD1 might be the D (6 bases). The germline V gene encodes CDR1 SQVTM and CDR2 ANQGSEA. Trimming removed 5 bases at V and 3 bases at J, with 12 bases between. This CDR3 contains 13 residues. CDR3 in DNA: TGCAGCGTTACAGGGCGGATGACAGATACGCAGTATTTT. This gives the protein CSVTGRMTDTQYF.

This chain connects TRBV15 to TRBJ1-4; perhaps TRBD1 as D (5 bases). V lost 0 bases to trimming and J lost 5 bases, with 10 bases between them. In germline, CDR1 is LNHNV, CDR2 YYDKDF (reference sequence). This CDR3 comprises 15 residues. This chain's CDR3 is CATSRDHPGNEKLFF. CDR3 nucleotide sequence: TGTGCCACCAGCAGAGATCACCCAGGGAATGAAAAACTGTTTTTT.

There are a few counts of this clone. The rearrangement links TRBV30 to TRBJ1-5; D is perhaps TRBD1 (6 bases). In germline, CDR1 is GTSNPN, CDR2 SVGIG (reference sequence). V shed 2 bases and J shed 6 bases, with 11 bases lying between them. The CDR3 is 13 amino acids. The CDR3 DNA follows: TGTGCCTGGAGTAAACGGGACATTCAGCCCCAGCATTTT. As protein: CAWSKRDIQPQHF.

The chain recombines TRBV2 with TRBJ2-1; D perhaps matches TRBD1 (5 bases). Germline V lookup: CDR1 SNHLY, CDR2 FYNNEI. The ends were cut back, 0 bases at V and 0 bases at J, with 9 bases in the middle. This CDR3 comprises 16 residues. CDR3 loop: CASSEANRISYNEQFF. In DNA, the CDR3 is TGTGCCAGCAGTGAAGCGAACAGGATCTCCTACAATGAGCAGTTCTTC.

This clone came up a few times. The chain has TRBV29-1 and TRBJ2-7, with 7 bases lining up with TRBD2. The germline CDR1 and CDR2 sequences are SQVTM and ANQGSEA. V lost 6 bases to trimming and J lost 3 bases; unmatched junction nucleotides: 17. The CDR3 is made up of 16 amino acids. The chain's CDR3 is CSVGTRIGTTHYEQYF. DNA of the CDR3: TGCAGCGTGGGGACGAGGATCGGGACTACTCACTACGAGCAGTACTTC.

This chain joins TRBV30 and TRBJ2-7; D call uncertain. CDR3 length equals 15 residues. Germline assignment: CDR1 GTSNPN and CDR2 SVGIG (reference sequence). The germline V and J ends were trimmed by 2 bases and 3 bases, with 17 bases remaining between them. CDR3 bases: TGTGCCTGGAGTCTTAGGACGGGTTTAGGCTACGAGCAGTACTTC. This gives the protein CAWSLRTGLGYEQYF.

Turning to this clone: The junction differs from germline at one of its ends, possibly a read error. V usage is TRBV7-2 and J usage is TRBJ2-3, with 11 bases fitting TRBD2. CDR3 length: 15 residues. Germline CDR1 reads SGHTA; CDR2 reads FQGNSA. The CDR3 sequence is CASSLAGGRTDTQYF. As DNA, the CDR3 is TGTGCCAGCAGCCTAGCGGGAGGCCGCACAGATACGCAGTATTTT.

J is TRBJ1-2 and V is TRBV9; 8 bases agree with TRBD1. The CDR3 totals 15 residues. V shed 3 bases, J shed 7 bases, and the junction held 11 bases outside the gene matches. Looked up from germline, CDR1 is SGDLS and CDR2 is YYNGEE. The DNA for the CDR3 is TGTGCCAGCAGCGACCGGGACAGGTTCGTCACTGGCTACACCTTC. It yields the protein CASSDRDRFVTGYTF.

This chain uses TRBV19 with TRBJ1-1; D remains ambiguous. The germline V gene encodes CDR1 LNHDA and CDR2 SQIVND (reference sequence). CDR3 length: 13 amino acids. Between the trimmed V and J ends, which lost 2 bases and 4 bases, there was a span of 8 bases. The DNA for the CDR3 is TGTGCCAGTAGTATATGGGTGAGCACTGAAGCTTTCTTT. Translation gives CASSIWVSTEAFF.